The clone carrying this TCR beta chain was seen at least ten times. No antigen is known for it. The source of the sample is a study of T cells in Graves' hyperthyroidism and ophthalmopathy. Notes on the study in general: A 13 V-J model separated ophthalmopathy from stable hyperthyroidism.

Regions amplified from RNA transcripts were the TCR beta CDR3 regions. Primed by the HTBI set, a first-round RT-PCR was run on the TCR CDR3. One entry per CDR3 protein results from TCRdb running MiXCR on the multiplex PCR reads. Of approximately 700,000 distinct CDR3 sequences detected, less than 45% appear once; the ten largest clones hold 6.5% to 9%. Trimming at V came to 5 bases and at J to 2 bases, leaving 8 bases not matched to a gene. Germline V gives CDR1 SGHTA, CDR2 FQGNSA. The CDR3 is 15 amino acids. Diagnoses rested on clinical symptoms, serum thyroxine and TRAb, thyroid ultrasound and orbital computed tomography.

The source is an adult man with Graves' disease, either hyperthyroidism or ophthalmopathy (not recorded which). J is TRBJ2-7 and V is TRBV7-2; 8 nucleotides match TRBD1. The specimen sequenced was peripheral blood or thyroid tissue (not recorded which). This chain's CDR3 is CASSQAGTGPYEQYF. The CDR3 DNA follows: TGTGCCAGCAGCCAAGCCGGGACAGGACCCTACGAGCAGTACTTC.